This TCR beta chain was identified during a study of tumor-infiltrating lymphocytes in localized non-small cell lung cancer. For the study at large: Patients included smokers and never-smokers with various histologies, some sampled after neoadjuvant chemotherapy.

Broader study findings: No T-cell fraction difference was seen between IM1 and IM2 tumors. Compared with uninvolved lung, tumors showed higher T cell infiltration by TCRbeta sequencing.

Profiling relied on immunoSEQ multiplex PCR, and the TCRdb table lists in-frame clones only, not all of them. The sample has some 5,000 clones; 66% are singletons. Trimming took off 2 bases at V and 8 bases at J, with 12 bases between the two ends. CDR1 is SGHVT and CDR2 is SQSDAQ in the germline V gene. The CDR3 has 14 residues. A remark on this clone: Its target is not known.

The clonotype was recovered from a human donor with non-small cell lung cancer. The V call is TRBV7-4, the J call TRBJ1-4, with D perhaps TRBD1 (5 bases). Input material: lung tumor tissue. The CDR3 loop is CASSLRDGIEKLFF. The CDR3 bases are TGTGCCAGCAGCTTAAGGGACGGTATCGAAAAACTGTTTTTT.